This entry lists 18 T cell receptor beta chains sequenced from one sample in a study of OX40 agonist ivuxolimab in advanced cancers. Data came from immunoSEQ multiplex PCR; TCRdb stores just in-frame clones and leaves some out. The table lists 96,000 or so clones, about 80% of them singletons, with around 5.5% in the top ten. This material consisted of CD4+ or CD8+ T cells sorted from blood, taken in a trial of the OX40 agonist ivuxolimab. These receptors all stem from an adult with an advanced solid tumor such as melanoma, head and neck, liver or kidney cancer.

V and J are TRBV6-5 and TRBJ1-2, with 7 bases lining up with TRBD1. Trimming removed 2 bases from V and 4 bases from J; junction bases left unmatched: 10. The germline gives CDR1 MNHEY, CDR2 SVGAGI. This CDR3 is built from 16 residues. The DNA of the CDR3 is TGTGCCAGCAGTTACGCCCTTCTAGGGGGCCCCTATGGCTACACCTTC. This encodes CASSYALLGGPYGYTF.

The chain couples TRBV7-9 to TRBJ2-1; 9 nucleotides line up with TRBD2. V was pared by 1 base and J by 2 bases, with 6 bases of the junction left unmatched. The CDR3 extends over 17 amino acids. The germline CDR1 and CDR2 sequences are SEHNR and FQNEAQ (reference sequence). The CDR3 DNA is TGTGCCAGCAGCTTAGTCCTCTCTAGCGGGACCTACAATGAGCAGTTCTTC. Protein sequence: CASSLVLSSGTYNEQFF.

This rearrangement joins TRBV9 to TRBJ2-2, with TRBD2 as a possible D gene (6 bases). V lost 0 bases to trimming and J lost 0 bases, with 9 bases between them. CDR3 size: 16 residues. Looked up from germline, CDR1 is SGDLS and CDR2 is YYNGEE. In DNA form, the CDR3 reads TGTGCCAGCAGCGTAGGGAGGGGAGCGAACACCGGGGAGCTGTTTTTT. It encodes CASSVGRGANTGELFF.

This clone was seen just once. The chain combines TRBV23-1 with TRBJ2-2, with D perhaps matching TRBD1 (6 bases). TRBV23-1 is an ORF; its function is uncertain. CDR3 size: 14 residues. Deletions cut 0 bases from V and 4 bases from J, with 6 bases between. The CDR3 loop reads CASSQSGATGELFF. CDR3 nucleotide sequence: TGCGCCAGCAGTCAATCGGGGGCCACCGGGGAGCTGTTTTTT.

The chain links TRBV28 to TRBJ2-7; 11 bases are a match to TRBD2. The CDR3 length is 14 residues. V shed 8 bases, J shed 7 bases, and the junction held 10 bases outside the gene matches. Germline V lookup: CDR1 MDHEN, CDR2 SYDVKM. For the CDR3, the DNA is TGTGCCAGCGGGTATAGCGGGGGGGCGGTAGAGCAGTACTTC. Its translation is CASGYSGGAVEQYF.

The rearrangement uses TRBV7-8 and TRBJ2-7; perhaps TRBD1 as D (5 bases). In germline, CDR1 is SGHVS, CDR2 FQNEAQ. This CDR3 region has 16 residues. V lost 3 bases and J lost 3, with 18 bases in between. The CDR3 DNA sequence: TGTGCCAGCAGCTTGGTCCCTCCTGGACAAGGCTACGAGCAGTACTTC. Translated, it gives CASSLVPPGQGYEQYF.

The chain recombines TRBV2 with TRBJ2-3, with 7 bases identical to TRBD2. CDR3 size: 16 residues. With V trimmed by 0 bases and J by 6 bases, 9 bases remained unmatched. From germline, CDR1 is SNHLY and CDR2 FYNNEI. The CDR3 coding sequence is TGTGCCAGCAGTGAAGCTAGGACTAGAGGAGGTGATACGCAGTATTTT. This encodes CASSEARTRGGDTQYF.

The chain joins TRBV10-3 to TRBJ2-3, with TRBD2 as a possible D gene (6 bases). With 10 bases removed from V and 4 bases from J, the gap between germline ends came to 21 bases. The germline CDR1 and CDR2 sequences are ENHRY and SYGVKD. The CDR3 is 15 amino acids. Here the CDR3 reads CATCVGGPAADTQYF. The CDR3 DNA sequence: TGTGCCACTTGCGTCGGGGGACCCGCGGCAGATACGCAGTATTTT.

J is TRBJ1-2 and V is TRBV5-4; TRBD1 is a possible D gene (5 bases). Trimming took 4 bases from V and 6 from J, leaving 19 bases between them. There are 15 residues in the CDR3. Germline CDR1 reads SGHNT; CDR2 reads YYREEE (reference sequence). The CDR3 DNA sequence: TGTGCCAGCAGCATGGACGCCGGTGCAGGGCATGGCTACACCTTC. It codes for CASSMDAGAGHGYTF. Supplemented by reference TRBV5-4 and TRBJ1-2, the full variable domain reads ETGVTQSPTHLIKTRGQQVTLRCSSQSGHNTVSWYQQALGQGPQFIFQYYREEENGRGNFPPRFSGLQFPNYSSELNVNALELDDSALYLCASSMDAGAGHGYTFGSGTRLTVV.

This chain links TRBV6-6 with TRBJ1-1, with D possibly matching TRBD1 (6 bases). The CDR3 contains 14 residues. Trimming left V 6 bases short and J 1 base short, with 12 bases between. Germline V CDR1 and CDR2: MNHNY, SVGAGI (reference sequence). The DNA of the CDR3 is TGTGCCAGCAGCTCCCAGGGACAGAACACTGAAGCTTTCTTT. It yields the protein CASSSQGQNTEAFF.

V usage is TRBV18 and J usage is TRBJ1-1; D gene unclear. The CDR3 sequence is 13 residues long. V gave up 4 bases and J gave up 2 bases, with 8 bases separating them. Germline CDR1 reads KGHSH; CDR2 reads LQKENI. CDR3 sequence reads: CASSRDENTEAFF. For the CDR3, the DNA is TGTGCCAGCTCACGCGACGAAAACACTGAAGCTTTCTTT. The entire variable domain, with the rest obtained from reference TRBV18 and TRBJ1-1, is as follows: NAGVMQNPRHLVRRRGQEARLRCSPMKGHSHVYWYRQLPEEGLKFMVYLQKENIIDESGMPKERFSAEFPKEGPSILRIQQVVRGDSAAYFCASSRDENTEAFFGQGTRLTVV.

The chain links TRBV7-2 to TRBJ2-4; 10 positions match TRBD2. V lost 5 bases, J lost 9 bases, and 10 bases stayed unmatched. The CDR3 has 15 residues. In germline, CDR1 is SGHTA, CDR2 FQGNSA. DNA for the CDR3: TGTGCCAGCAGCCGAGCCGGGACTAGCGAGGGCATTCAGTACTTC. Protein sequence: CASSRAGTSEGIQYF.

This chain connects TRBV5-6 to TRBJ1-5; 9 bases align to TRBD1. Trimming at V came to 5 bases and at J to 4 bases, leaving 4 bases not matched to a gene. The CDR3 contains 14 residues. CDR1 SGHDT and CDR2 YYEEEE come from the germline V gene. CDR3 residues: CASSAGTGNQPQHF. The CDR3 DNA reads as TGTGCCAGCAGTGCTGGGACAGGGAATCAGCCCCAGCATTTT.

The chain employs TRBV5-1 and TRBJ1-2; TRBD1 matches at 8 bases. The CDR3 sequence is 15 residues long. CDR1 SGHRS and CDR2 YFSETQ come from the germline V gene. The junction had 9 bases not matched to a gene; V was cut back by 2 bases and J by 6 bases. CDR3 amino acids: CASSFGGQTGDGYTF. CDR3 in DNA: TGCGCCAGCAGCTTTGGGGGCCAGACAGGGGATGGCTACACCTTC.

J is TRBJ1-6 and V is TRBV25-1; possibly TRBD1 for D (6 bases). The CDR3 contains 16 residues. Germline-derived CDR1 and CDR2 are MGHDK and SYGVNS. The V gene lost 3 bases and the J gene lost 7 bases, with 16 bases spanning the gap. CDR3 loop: CASSDPGRGTNSPLHF. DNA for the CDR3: TGTGCCAGCAGTGATCCCGGCAGGGGAACAAATTCACCCCTCCACTTT.

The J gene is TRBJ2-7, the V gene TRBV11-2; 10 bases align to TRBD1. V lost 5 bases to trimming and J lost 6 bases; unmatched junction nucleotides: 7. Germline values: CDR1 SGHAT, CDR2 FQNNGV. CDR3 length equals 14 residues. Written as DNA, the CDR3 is TGTGCCAGCAGCACGGGACAGGGGCCCGTCGAGCAGTACTTC. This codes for CASSTGQGPVEQYF. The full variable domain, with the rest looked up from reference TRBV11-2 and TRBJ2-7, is EAGVAQSPRYKIIEKRQSVAFWCNPISGHATLYWYQQILGQGPKLLIQFQNNGVVDDSQLPKDRFSAERLKGVDSTLKIQPAKLEDSAVYLCASSTGQGPVEQYFGPGTRLTVT.

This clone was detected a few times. In DNA, the CDR3 is TGTGCCAGCAGCTTATCTAGACAGGGATCGTATGAGCAGTTCTTC. Translated, it gives CASSLSRQGSYEQFF. The chain carries TRBV7-9 and TRBJ2-1, with 7 bases that match TRBD1. Trimming took 2 bases from V and 8 from J; bases not matched to a gene: 9. The CDR3 runs to 15 residues. Germline lookup yields CDR1 SEHNR and CDR2 FQNEAQ (reference sequence).

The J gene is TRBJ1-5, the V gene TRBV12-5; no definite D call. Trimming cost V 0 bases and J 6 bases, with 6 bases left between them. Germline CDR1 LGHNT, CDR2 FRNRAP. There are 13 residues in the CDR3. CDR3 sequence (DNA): TGTGCTAGTGGTTTGGTATGGGGTCAGCCCCAGCATTTT. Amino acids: CASGLVWGQPQHF.